Presented here are 17 T cell receptor beta chains from one specimen sequenced in a study of CD8 T cells in ankylosing spondylitis. From the 5' RACE reads, TCRdb called clonotypes with MiXCR, one entry per CDR3 protein. The table includes approximately 220,000 distinct CDR3 sequences, 20% to 30% detected once. Sequencing was carried out using blood, either unsorted or a sorted T cell fraction (not recorded which). Source of these receptors: a male donor with ankylosing spondylitis or in good health (not recorded which).

This clonotype showed up many times. The V and J genes are TRBV5-1 and TRBJ2-1; TRBD2 matches at 9 bases. Trimming at V came to 0 bases and at J to 0 bases, leaving 10 bases not matched to a gene. This CDR3 has 19 residues. CDR1 and CDR2 from the germline V gene are SGHRS and YFSETQ. The CDR3 DNA reads as TGCGCCAGCAGCTTGGACAGATTTAGCGGGAGAAGCTCCTACAATGAGCAGTTCTTC. It specifies CASSLDRFSGRSSYNEQFF.

The CDR3 protein is CSASSGLAGADTQYF. The CDR3 DNA sequence: TGCAGTGCTTCCTCGGGACTAGCGGGAGCAGATACGCAGTATTTT. The chain carries TRBV20-1 and TRBJ2-3; 14 nucleotides align to TRBD2. With V trimmed by 5 bases and J by 4 bases, 5 bases remained unmatched. This CDR3 is built from 15 residues. CDR1 is DFQATT, CDR2 SNEGSKA, per germline (reference sequence).

This clonotype was picked up many times. The V call is TRBV12-5, the J call TRBJ2-1; 15 bases agree with TRBD2. CDR1 LGHNT and CDR2 FRNRAP come from the germline V gene. The CDR3 totals 15 residues. With 7 bases clipped from V and 13 bases from J, the junction kept 11 bases outside the gene matches. The CDR3 protein is CASADGTSGRSVQFF. The CDR3 DNA reads as TGTGCTAGTGCTGATGGGACTAGCGGGAGGAGCGTACAGTTCTTC.

This clonotype was found many times. The rearrangement uses TRBV20-1 and TRBJ2-7; 8 bases are shared with TRBD1. The CDR3 runs to 14 residues. Germline trimming cut 4 bases from V and 2 bases from J; bases unmatched to any gene: 7. Germline V lookup: CDR1 DFQATT, CDR2 SNEGSKA (reference sequence). The CDR3 reads CSATPTGVTYEQYF. The CDR3 DNA follows: TGCAGTGCTACACCGACAGGGGTCACCTACGAGCAGTACTTC.

This clonotype was seen repeatedly, ten times or more. J is TRBJ2-3 and V is TRBV7-2, with D possibly matching TRBD2 (5 bases). Trimming stripped 5 bases from V and 4 bases from J, with 16 bases between. CDR1 and CDR2 from the germline V gene are SGHTA and FQGNSA. This CDR3 is built from 15 residues. The CDR3 bases are TGTGCCAGCAGCCCCATCTCAAGAGCGGCAGATACGCAGTATTTT. Translating it yields CASSPISRAADTQYF.

This clonotype was seen repeatedly, ten times or more. The chain uses TRBV12-3 or TRBV12-4 and TRBJ1-2, with D unclear. The ends were cut back, 0 bases at V and 8 bases at J, with 7 bases in the middle. CDR3 length equals 12 residues. In DNA, the CDR3 is TGTGCCAGCAGTTTAGCTGGGGAGGGCTACACCTTC. Protein sequence: CASSLAGEGYTF.

This clonotype came up a few times. The chain carries TRBV24-1 and TRBJ1-5; 9 positions agree with TRBD1. The CDR3 runs to 18 residues. Germline V gene lookup returns CDR1 KGHDR and CDR2 SFDVKD. Trimming at V came to 1 base and at J to 2 bases, leaving 8 bases not matched to a gene. The CDR3 DNA is TGTGCCACCAGTGATTTAGAGGGGACAGGGTCAGGCAATCAGCCCCAGCATTTT. This translates into CATSDLEGTGSGNQPQHF.

This clonotype was recorded many times. The chain employs TRBV20-1 and TRBJ1-6, with TRBD1 as a possible D gene (6 bases). CDR1 DFQATT and CDR2 SNEGSKA come from the germline V gene (reference sequence). V was clipped by 0 bases and J by 0 bases, with 15 bases between them. The CDR3 length is 18 residues. CDR3 DNA: TGCAGTGCTAGAGATCAGGGGACTCCGAGCTCCTATAATTCACCCCTCCACTTT. Translation gives CSARDQGTPSSYNSPLHF.

This clonotype was recorded many times. This chain connects TRBV28 to TRBJ1-6, with 8 bases lining up with TRBD1. CDR1 is MDHEN, CDR2 SYDVKM, per germline. The CDR3 length is 13 residues. With V trimmed by 4 bases and J by 11 bases, 4 bases remained unmatched. The CDR3 reads CASSSSDRAPLHF. For the CDR3, the DNA is TGTGCCAGCAGTTCATCGGACAGGGCACCCCTCCACTTT.

This clonotype occurred many times. The chain combines TRBV4-1 with TRBJ2-1, with 7 bases fitting TRBD2. Unmatched junction bases numbered 6, after V lost 9 bases and J lost 1 base. Germline CDR1 and CDR2: MGHRA and YSYEKL. This CDR3 has 14 residues. CDR3 coding DNA: TGCGCCAGAGAGCGGGACCGGTCCTACAATGAGCAGTTCTTC. Translated, it gives CARERDRSYNEQFF.

In this sample, this clonotype turned up many times. The chain couples TRBV29-1 to TRBJ2-1, with D perhaps matching TRBD2 (6 bases). Germline loops: CDR1 SQVTM, CDR2 ANQGSEA. Trimming stripped 5 bases from V and 4 bases from J, with 6 bases between. The CDR3 covers 11 residues. The DNA of the CDR3 is TGCAGCGTTCGGGGGTACAATGAGCAGTTCTTC. Protein sequence: CSVRGYNEQFF.

This clonotype was counted between two and nine times. The chain uses TRBV4-1 and TRBJ1-1; D gene ambiguous. Germline V CDR1 and CDR2: MGHRA, YSYEKL. The length of the CDR3 is 14 residues. Trimming took 0 bases from V and 1 from J, leaving 6 bases between them. Here the CDR3 DNA reads TGCGCCAGCAGCCAAGAGGGTTGGAACACTGAAGCTTTCTTT. It yields the protein CASSQEGWNTEAFF.

This clonotype was detected ten times or more. The V gene is TRBV5-1, the J gene TRBJ2-1; the match to TRBD2 covers 7 bases. The CDR3 has 14 residues. Germline CDR1 SGHRS, CDR2 YFSETQ. Trimming removed 4 bases from V and 5 bases from J; junction bases left unmatched: 6. The CDR3 sequence: CASSGGLLNNEQFF. Here the CDR3 DNA reads TGCGCCAGCAGCGGGGGACTACTAAACAATGAGCAGTTCTTC.

This clonotype was counted a few times. This rearrangement joins TRBV20-1 to TRBJ2-1; 9 bases line up with TRBD2. With 4 bases clipped from V and 9 bases from J, the junction kept 7 bases outside the gene matches. Germline V gene data show CDR1 as DFQATT and CDR2 as SNEGSKA (reference sequence). This CDR3 contains 13 residues. The CDR3 coding sequence is TGCAGTGCTACTTTATGGCGGGAGGGTGAGCAGTTCTTC. Translation: CSATLWREGEQFF.

DNA of the CDR3: TGCGCCAGCAGCTTGGACGGTCGCGGAGGCTACACCTTC. Translation: CASSLDGRGGYTF. The V and J genes are TRBV5-1 and TRBJ1-2; D remains unclear. Germline assignment: CDR1 SGHRS and CDR2 YFSETQ. This CDR3 spans 13 amino acids. V was cut by 0 bases and J by 8 bases, with 11 bases left in between.

This clonotype occurred many times. The chain recombines TRBV12-3 or TRBV12-4 with TRBJ2-3; 7 bases fit TRBD1. The CDR3 runs 16 residues. Germline trimming cut 2 bases from V and 0 bases from J; bases unmatched to any gene: 5. This chain's CDR3 is CASSLSLRGSTDTQYF. The DNA of the CDR3 is TGTGCCAGCAGTTTATCTCTCAGGGGGAGCACAGATACGCAGTATTTT.

This clonotype occurred many times. This chain uses TRBV9 with TRBJ2-1; 7 bases are shared with TRBD2. V gave up 4 bases and J gave up 3 bases; unmatched junction bases: 7. This CDR3 is 15 amino acids long. Germline-derived CDR1 and CDR2 are SGDLS and YYNGEE. This CDR3 reads CASSFGEGRYNEQFF. The DNA for the CDR3 is TGTGCCAGCAGCTTCGGGGAGGGCCGCTACAATGAGCAGTTCTTC.